A single sample gave rise to the 5 T cell receptor beta chains below, sequenced in a study of regulatory T cells in long-lasting Graves disease. Both iRepertoire HTBI primers and Arm-PCR of CDR3 regions were used to build the TCR beta libraries. TCRdb used MiXCR to reprocess the multiplex PCR reads, holding one entry per CDR3 protein. Among 350,000 to 450,000 distinct CDR3 sequences, roughly 24% were seen once, and the ten largest hold about 29%. Time point reported: persistent/refractory GD, antithyroid drugs over 5 years with positive TRAb. Extracted PBMC RNA gave rise to the TCR library. This material consisted of peripheral blood mononuclear cells (PBMCs), taken when the disease was refractory, from a patient treated with antithyroid drugs. Receptors were obtained from a woman between 35 and 50 years old with Graves disease.

There are many counts of this clonotype. V and J are TRBV11-2 and TRBJ2-6; 11 bases are a match to TRBD2. CDR1 and CDR2 (germline): SGHAT, FQNNGV. The CDR3 runs to 17 residues. Trimming cost V 8 bases and J 0 bases; bases outside gene matches: 6. CDR3 region: CASFRLAGISGANVLTF. In DNA form, the CDR3 reads TGTGCCAGCTTCAGACTAGCGGGAATCTCTGGGGCCAACGTCCTGACTTTC.

This clonotype has at least ten counts. The chain joins TRBV29-1 to TRBJ1-1; D is possibly TRBD1 (6 bases). The CDR3 has 14 residues. Germline values: CDR1 SQVTM, CDR2 ANQGSEA. V shed 4 bases and J shed 1 base, with 13 bases lying between them. The CDR3 reads CSVVAQGRNTEAFF. The CDR3, as DNA: TGCAGCGTTGTTGCTCAGGGGAGGAACACTGAAGCTTTCTTT. Using reference TRBV29-1 and TRBJ1-1 for the parts outside the CDR3, the full variable domain is SAVISQKPSRDICQRGTSLTIQCQVDSQVTMMFWYRQQPGQSLTLIATANQGSEATYESGFVIDKFPISRPNLTFSTLTVSNMSPEDSSIYLCSVVAQGRNTEAFFGQGTRLTVV.

This clonotype was detected only a few times. CDR3 bases: TGTGCCAGCAGCGGCGACAGGGGACCTACGAACACTGAAGCTTTCTTT. It codes for CASSGDRGPTNTEAFF. The chain joins TRBV11-2 to TRBJ1-1; TRBD1 matches at 8 bases. Germline V gene lookup returns CDR1 SGHAT and CDR2 FQNNGV. The CDR3 totals 16 residues. The ends lost 5 bases at V and 1 base at J; junction bases unmatched: 9.

V usage is TRBV11-2 and J usage is TRBJ2-7, with 10 bases fitting TRBD2. Germline CDR1 is SGHAT and CDR2 is FQNNGV. The CDR3 runs to 14 residues. V was pared by 5 bases and J by 4 bases, with 5 bases of the junction left unmatched. CDR3 in amino acids: CASSPGLAEYEQYF. CDR3 in DNA: TGTGCCAGCAGCCCAGGACTAGCGGAGTACGAGCAGTACTTC.

The CDR3 protein is CATSRSAGGNSPLHF. The DNA of the CDR3 is TGTGCCACCAGCAGGAGTGCAGGGGGAAATTCACCCCTCCACTTT. The genes are TRBV15 and TRBJ1-6; TRBD1 matches 7 bases. The germline gives CDR1 LNHNV, CDR2 YYDKDF (reference sequence). There are 15 residues in the CDR3. V gave up 3 bases and J gave up 7 bases; unmatched junction bases: 6.